This entry is about one T cell receptor beta chain. The antigen is unknown. Next came a second PCR, run for about 6 to 12 cycles, which used a sample-barcoded 5' primer along with a J-beta primer mix. TCRdb fed the 5' RACE reads into MiXCR, producing one record per CDR3 protein. This sample has approximately 700,000 distinct CDR3 sequences, with about a third found just once. Each sample used at least 6.5 million PBMCs. This specimen belongs to a study of blood T cells in healthy people across ages. Findings of the study overall: PBMCs went unsorted, and a conclusive naive versus antigen-experienced comparison was therefore prevented.

The sample consisted of blood. The receptor was isolated from a woman of 80 years or more in good health.

CDR3 loop: CASSLAVREGIYNEQFF. The CDR3 region has the DNA TGTGCCAGCAGCTTGGCTGTGCGGGAGGGCATCTACAATGAGCAGTTCTTC. The rearrangement uses TRBV5-6 and TRBJ2-1; 9 bases agree with TRBD2. The V gene end was trimmed by 0 bases and the J gene end by 3 bases; junction bases not matched to a gene: 7. The germline V gene encodes CDR1 SGHDT and CDR2 YYEEEE. The CDR3 runs to 17 residues.